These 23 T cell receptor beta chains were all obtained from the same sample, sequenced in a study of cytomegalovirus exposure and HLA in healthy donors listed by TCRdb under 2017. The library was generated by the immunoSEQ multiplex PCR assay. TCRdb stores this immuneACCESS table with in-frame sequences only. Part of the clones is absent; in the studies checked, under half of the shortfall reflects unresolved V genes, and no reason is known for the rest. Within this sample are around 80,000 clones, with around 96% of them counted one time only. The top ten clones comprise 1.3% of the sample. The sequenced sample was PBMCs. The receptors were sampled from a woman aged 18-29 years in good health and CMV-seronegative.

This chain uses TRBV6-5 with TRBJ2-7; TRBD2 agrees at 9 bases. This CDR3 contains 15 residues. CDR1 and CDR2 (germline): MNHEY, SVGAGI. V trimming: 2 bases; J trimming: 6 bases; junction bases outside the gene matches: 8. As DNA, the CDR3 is TGTGCCAGCAGTTACGAGACTAGCGGAACGAGCGAGCAGTACTTC. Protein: CASSYETSGTSEQYF.

The CDR3 region is CASRGLGGQDPTEAFF. As DNA, the CDR3 is TGTGCAAGCCGGGGACTTGGTGGGCAAGATCCTACTGAAGCTTTCTTT. V is TRBV9 and J is TRBJ1-1; D possibly corresponds to TRBD1 (5 bases). Germline CDR1 is SGDLS and CDR2 is YYNGEE. The length of the CDR3 is 16 residues.

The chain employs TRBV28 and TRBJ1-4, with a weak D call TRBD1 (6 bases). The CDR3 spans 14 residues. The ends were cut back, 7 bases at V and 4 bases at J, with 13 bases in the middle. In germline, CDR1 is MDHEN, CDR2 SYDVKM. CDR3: CASTQGQLNEKLFF. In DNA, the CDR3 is TGTGCCAGCACCCAGGGACAACTTAATGAAAAACTGTTTTTT. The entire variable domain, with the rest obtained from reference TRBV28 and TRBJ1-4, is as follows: DVKVTQSSRYLVKRTGEKVFLECVQDMDHENMFWYRQDPGLGLRLIYFSYDVKMKEKGDIPEGYSVSREKKERFSLILESASTNQTSMYLCASTQGQLNEKLFFGSGTQLSVL.

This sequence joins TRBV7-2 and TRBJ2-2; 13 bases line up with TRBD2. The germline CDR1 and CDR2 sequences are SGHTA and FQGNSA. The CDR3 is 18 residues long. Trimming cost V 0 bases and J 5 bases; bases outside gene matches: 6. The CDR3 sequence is CASSLARRGLAGTGELFF. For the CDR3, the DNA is TGTGCCAGCAGCTTAGCCCGGCGGGGACTAGCGGGGACCGGGGAGCTGTTTTTT. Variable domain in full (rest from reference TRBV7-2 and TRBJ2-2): GAGVSQSPSNKVTEKGKDVELRCDPISGHTALYWYRQSLGQGLEFLIYFQGNSAPDKSGLPSDRFSAERTGGSVSTLTIQRTQQEDSAVYLCASSLARRGLAGTGELFFGEGSRLTVL.

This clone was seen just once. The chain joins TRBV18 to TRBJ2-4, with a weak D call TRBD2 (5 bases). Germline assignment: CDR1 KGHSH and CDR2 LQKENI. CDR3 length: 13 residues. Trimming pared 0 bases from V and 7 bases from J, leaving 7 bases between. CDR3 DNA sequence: TGTGCCAGCTCACCACCAGGGAGCAACATTCAGTACTTC. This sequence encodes CASSPPGSNIQYF. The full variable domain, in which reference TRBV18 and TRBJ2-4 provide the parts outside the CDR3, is NAGVMQNPRHLVRRRGQEARLRCSPMKGHSHVYWYRQLPEEGLKFMVYLQKENIIDESGMPKERFSAEFPKEGPSILRIQQVVRGDSAAYFCASSPPGSNIQYFGAGTRLSVL.

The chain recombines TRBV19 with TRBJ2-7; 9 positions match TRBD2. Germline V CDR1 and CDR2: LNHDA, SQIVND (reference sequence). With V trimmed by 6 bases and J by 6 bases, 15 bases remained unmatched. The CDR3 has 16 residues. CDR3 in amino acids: CASRKLGVAGVGEQYF. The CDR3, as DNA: TGTGCCAGTAGAAAACTTGGAGTAGCGGGAGTTGGCGAGCAGTACTTC.

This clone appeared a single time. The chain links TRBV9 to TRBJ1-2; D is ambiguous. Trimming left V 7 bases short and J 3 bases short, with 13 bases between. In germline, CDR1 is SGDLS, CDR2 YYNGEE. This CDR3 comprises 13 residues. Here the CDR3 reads CASSSTPHYGYTF. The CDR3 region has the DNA TGTGCCAGCTCGTCGACTCCCCACTATGGCTACACCTTC.

The DNA for the CDR3 is TGTGCCAGCAGCTTAGTTTCAGGGCTCTCTGGGGCCAACGTCCTGACTTTC. Encoded protein: CASSLVSGLSGANVLTF. The chain links TRBV7-2 to TRBJ2-6; D is possibly TRBD1 (5 bases). The CDR3 is 17 residues long. With 1 base removed from V and 0 bases from J, the gap between germline ends came to 10 bases. Germline V gene sequence: CDR1 SGHTA, CDR2 FQGNSA.

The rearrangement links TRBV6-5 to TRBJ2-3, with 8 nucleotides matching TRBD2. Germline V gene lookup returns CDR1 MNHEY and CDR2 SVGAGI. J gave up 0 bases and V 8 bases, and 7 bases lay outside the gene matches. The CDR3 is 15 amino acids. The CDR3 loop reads CASGHSGTSTDTQYF. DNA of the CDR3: TGTGCCAGCGGCCATAGCGGGACTAGCACAGATACGCAGTATTTT.

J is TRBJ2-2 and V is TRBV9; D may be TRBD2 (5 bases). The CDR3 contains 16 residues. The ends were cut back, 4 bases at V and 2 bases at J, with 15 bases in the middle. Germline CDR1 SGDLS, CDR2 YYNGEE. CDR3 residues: CASSFPLGVNTGELFF. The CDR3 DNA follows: TGTGCCAGCAGCTTCCCTTTGGGAGTCAACACCGGGGAGCTGTTTTTT.

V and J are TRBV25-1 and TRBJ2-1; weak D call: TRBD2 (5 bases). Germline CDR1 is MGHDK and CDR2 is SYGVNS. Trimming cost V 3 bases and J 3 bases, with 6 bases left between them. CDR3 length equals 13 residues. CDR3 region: CASSDGDYNEQFF. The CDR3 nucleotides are TGTGCCAGCAGTGACGGGGACTACAATGAGCAGTTCTTC.

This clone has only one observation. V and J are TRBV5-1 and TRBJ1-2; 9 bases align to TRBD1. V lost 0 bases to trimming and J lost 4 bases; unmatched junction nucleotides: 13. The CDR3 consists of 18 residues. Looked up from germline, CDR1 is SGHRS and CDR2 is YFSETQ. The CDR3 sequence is CASSLGTAGTGLSYGYTF. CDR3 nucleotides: TGCGCCAGCAGCTTGGGAACCGCCGGGACAGGGTTGAGCTATGGCTACACCTTC.

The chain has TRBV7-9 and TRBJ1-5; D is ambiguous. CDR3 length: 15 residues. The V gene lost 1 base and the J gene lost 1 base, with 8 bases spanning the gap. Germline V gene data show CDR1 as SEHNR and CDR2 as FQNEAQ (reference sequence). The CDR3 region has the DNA TGTGCCAGCAGCTTAGGGCAGGTGAGCAATCAGCCCCAGCATTTT. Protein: CASSLGQVSNQPQHF.

The CDR3 loop is CASSQVGLAALEGWYF. CDR3 nucleotide sequence: TGTGCCAGCAGCCAAGTGGGACTAGCGGCCCTCGAGGGGTGGTACTTC. The V call is TRBV14, the J call TRBJ2-7; 11 nucleotides agree with TRBD2. The V and J ends lost 1 base and 12 bases, in that order; junction bases with no gene match: 14. CDR1 is SGHDN and CDR2 is FVKESK in the germline V gene. This CDR3 has 16 residues. Complete variable domain (other parts from reference TRBV14 and TRBJ2-7): EAGVTQFPSHSVIEKGQTVTLRCDPISGHDNLYWYRRVMGKEIKFLLHFVKESKQDESGMPNNRFLAERTGGTYSTLKVQPAELEDSGVYFCASSQVGLAALEGWYFGPGTRLTVT.

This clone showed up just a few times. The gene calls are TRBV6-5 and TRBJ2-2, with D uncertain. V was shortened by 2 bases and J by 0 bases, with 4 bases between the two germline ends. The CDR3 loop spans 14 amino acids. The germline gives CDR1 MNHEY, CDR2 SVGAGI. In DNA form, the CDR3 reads TGTGCCAGCAGTTACATAACGAACACCGGGGAGCTGTTTTTT. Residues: CASSYITNTGELFF.

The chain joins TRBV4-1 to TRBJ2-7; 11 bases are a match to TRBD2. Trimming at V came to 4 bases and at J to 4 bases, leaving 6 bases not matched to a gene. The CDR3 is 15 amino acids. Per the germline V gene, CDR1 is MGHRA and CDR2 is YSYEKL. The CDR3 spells CASSLRLAGTYEQYF. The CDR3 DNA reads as TGCGCCAGCAGCCTTCGACTAGCGGGAACGTACGAGCAGTACTTC.

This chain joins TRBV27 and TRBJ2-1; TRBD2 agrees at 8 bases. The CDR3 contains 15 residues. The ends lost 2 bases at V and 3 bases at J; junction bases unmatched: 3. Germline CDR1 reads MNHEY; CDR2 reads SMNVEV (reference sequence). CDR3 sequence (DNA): TGTGCCAGCAGTTTAGGAGCGGGAGTCTACAATGAGCAGTTCTTC. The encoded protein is CASSLGAGVYNEQFF.

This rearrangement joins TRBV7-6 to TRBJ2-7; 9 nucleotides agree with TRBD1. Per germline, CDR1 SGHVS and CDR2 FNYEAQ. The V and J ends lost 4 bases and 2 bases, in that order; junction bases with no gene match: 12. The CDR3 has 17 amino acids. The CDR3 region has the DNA TGTGCCAGCAGCTCGAAACAGGGGGCGGCCCCTGCCTACGAGCAGTACTTC. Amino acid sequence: CASSSKQGAAPAYEQYF.

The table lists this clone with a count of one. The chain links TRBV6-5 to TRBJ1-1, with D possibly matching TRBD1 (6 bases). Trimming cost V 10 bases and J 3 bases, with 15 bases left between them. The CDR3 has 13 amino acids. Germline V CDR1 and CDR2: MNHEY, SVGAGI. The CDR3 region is CATQNGQHTEAFF. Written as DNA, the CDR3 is TGTGCCACTCAAAACGGACAGCACACTGAAGCTTTCTTT.

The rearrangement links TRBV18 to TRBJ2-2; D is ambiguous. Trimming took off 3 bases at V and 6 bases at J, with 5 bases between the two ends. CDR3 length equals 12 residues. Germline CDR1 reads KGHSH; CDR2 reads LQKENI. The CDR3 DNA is TGTGCCAGCTCACCCAGTGCCGGGGAGCTGTTTTTT. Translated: CASSPSAGELFF.

CDR3 region: CASHETSTDTQYF. The CDR3 DNA is TGTGCCAGCCATGAGACTAGCACAGATACGCAGTATTTT. V and J are TRBV2 and TRBJ2-3; no reliable D call. Trimming cost V 8 bases and J 0 bases, with 9 bases left between them. The length of the CDR3 is 13 residues. Germline V gene data show CDR1 as SNHLY and CDR2 as FYNNEI. The whole variable domain, filled in from reference TRBV2 and TRBJ2-3, reads EPEVTQTPSHQVTQMGQEVILRCVPISNHLYFYWYRQILGQKVEFLVSFYNNEISEKSEIFDDQFSVERPDGSNFTLKIRSTKLEDSAMYFCASHETSTDTQYFGPGTRLTVL.

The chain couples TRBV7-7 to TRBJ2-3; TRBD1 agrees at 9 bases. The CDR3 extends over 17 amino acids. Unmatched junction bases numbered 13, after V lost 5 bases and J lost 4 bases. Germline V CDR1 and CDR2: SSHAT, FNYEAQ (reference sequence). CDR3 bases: TGTGCCAGCAGCCCACGAGCATGGGACAGGGCACCAGATACGCAGTATTTT. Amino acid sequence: CASSPRAWDRAPDTQYF. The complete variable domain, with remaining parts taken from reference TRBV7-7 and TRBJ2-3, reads GAGVSQSPRYKVTKRGQDVTLRCDPISSHATLYWYQQALGQGPEFLTYFNYEAQPDKSGLPSDRFSAERPEGSISTLTIQRTEQRDSAMYRCASSPRAWDRAPDTQYFGPGTRLTVL.

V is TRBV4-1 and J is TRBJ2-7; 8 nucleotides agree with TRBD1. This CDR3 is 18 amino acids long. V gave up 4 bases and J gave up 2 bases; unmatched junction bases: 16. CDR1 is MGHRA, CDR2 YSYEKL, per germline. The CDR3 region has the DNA TGCGCCAGCAGCCTCAGCCTAGTAAACCGGGACAGGACCTACGAGCAGTACTTC. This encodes CASSLSLVNRDRTYEQYF.